This passage covers 26 T cell receptor beta chains from one sample sequenced in a study of shared clonotypes between healthy human individuals. Data came from immunoSEQ multiplex PCR; TCRdb stores just in-frame clones and leaves some out. The sample shows some 1,600,000 clones, 95% to 99% of them seen only once. The specimen sequenced was naive CD4+ T cells sorted from blood. Subset described: CD45RA+ positively selected. The receptor source for this set is a man between 25 and 39 years old in good health.

The gene calls are TRBV28 and TRBJ1-1; 9 positions agree with TRBD1. Trimming took 6 bases from V and 5 from J; bases not matched to a gene: 7. The CDR3 extends over 14 amino acids. Germline loops: CDR1 MDHEN, CDR2 SYDVKM. This chain's CDR3 is CASSIAGTGTEAFF. As DNA, the CDR3 is TGTGCCAGCAGCATCGCCGGGACAGGGACTGAAGCTTTCTTT.

The CDR3 DNA reads TGTGCCAGCAGCCGACTAGCGGGAGGAGAGACCCAGTACTTC. Its translation: CASSRLAGGETQYF. The chain recombines TRBV7-2 with TRBJ2-5; 13 nucleotides align to TRBD2. The CDR3 is 14 amino acids. Germline V gives CDR1 SGHTA, CDR2 FQGNSA. Germline trimming cut 5 bases from V and 4 bases from J; bases unmatched to any gene: 1. Looking up the rest from reference TRBV7-2 and TRBJ2-5 gives the full variable domain: GAGVSQSPSNKVTEKGKDVELRCDPISGHTALYWYRQSLGQGLEFLIYFQGNSAPDKSGLPSDRFSAERTGGSVSTLTIQRTQQEDSAVYLCASSRLAGGETQYFGPGTRLLVL.

The V call is TRBV7-6, the J call TRBJ2-2; perhaps TRBD1 as D (6 bases). The V and J ends lost 5 bases and 4 bases respectively, with 17 bases between them. The CDR3 totals 16 residues. Germline loops: CDR1 SGHVS, CDR2 FNYEAQ. This CDR3 reads CASSSPNTGPTGELFF. CDR3 DNA: TGTGCCAGCAGCAGTCCAAATACAGGGCCCACCGGGGAGCTGTTTTTT.

The V gene is TRBV11-2, the J gene TRBJ2-2, with D possibly TRBD1 on 5 matching bases. This CDR3 is built from 16 residues. V shed 6 bases and J shed 0 bases, with 14 bases lying between them. Germline values: CDR1 SGHAT, CDR2 FQNNGV. The CDR3 loop is CASSPRQSTNTGELFF. CDR3 bases: TGTGCCAGCAGTCCGAGACAGAGTACGAACACCGGGGAGCTGTTTTTT.

Comments on this clone: One end of the junction varies from germline; a read error may be responsible. The chain joins TRBV5-6 to TRBJ1-2; TRBD1 agrees at 9 bases. Germline assignment: CDR1 SGHDT and CDR2 YYEEEE. This CDR3 is 15 amino acids long. In DNA form, the CDR3 reads TGTGCCAGCAGTTTGGAGGGACAGGGAGTTGGTGGCTACACCTTC. The encoded protein is CASSLEGQGVGGYTF.

This chain uses TRBV19 with TRBJ2-1, with TRBD2 as a possible D gene (5 bases). Germline values: CDR1 LNHDA, CDR2 SQIVND (reference sequence). Trimming cost V 5 bases and J 1 base, with 15 bases left between them. The CDR3 runs to 16 residues. The CDR3 DNA reads as TGTGCCAGTAGTTTGAGGTCGGCGGGTTCCTACAATGAGCAGTTCTTC. Translated: CASSLRSAGSYNEQFF.

The chain carries TRBV15 and TRBJ2-3; D gene uncertain. Deletions cut 4 bases from V and 5 bases from J, with 10 bases between. CDR3 length equals 13 residues. Germline V gene lookup returns CDR1 LNHNV and CDR2 YYDKDF (reference sequence). CDR3 in amino acids: CATSNYSGDTQYF. Here the CDR3 DNA reads TGTGCCACCAGCAATTACTCGGGAGATACGCAGTATTTT.

This chain joins TRBV5-1 and TRBJ2-3; 8 bases match TRBD2. Per the germline V gene, CDR1 is SGHRS and CDR2 is YFSETQ. The CDR3 contains 18 residues. V gave up 4 bases and J gave up 2 bases; unmatched junction bases: 15. The CDR3 nucleotides read TGCGCCAGCAGCATGGGAGGTAGCGGGAAATTCTACACAGATACGCAGTATTTT. This encodes CASSMGGSGKFYTDTQYF. The entire variable domain, with the rest obtained from reference TRBV5-1 and TRBJ2-3, is as follows: KAGVTQTPRYLIKTRGQQVTLSCSPISGHRSVSWYQQTPGQGLQFLFEYFSETQRNKGNFPGRFSGRQFSNSRSEMNVSTLELGDSALYLCASSMGGSGKFYTDTQYFGPGTRLTVL.

The chain carries TRBV27 and TRBJ2-1; possible D gene TRBD1, 5 bases. The CDR3 runs to 12 residues. V lost 0 bases, J lost 16 bases, and 13 bases lay in between. CDR1 is MNHEY, CDR2 SMNVEV, per germline (reference sequence). For the CDR3, the DNA is TGTGCCAGCAGTTTATCCCGGACACTCCTCTTCTTC. Translating gives CASSLSRTLLFF.

This clone was detected once. The V and J genes are TRBV9 and TRBJ2-2; 11 nucleotides match TRBD2. Per germline, CDR1 SGDLS and CDR2 YYNGEE. Trimming cost V 0 bases and J 5 bases; bases outside gene matches: 3. This CDR3 contains 16 residues. The CDR3 reads CASSVVAGGGTGELFF. The CDR3 DNA reads TGTGCCAGCAGCGTAGTAGCGGGAGGGGGTACCGGGGAGCTGTTTTTT.

Only one count was recorded for this clone. The V call is TRBV19, the J call TRBJ2-7, with 7 positions matching TRBD1. This CDR3 region has 14 residues. Germline CDR1 LNHDA, CDR2 SQIVND (reference sequence). Unmatched junction bases numbered 9, after V lost 6 bases and J lost 4 bases. The CDR3 protein is CASSVTGLNYEQYF. The CDR3 nucleotides read TGTGCCAGTAGCGTGACAGGGCTCAATTACGAGCAGTACTTC.

CDR3: CASSVRGSGYTF. The CDR3, as DNA: TGTGCCAGCAGTGTCAGGGGCTCTGGCTACACCTTC. V usage is TRBV2 and J usage is TRBJ1-2; D is possibly TRBD1 (6 bases). The ends were cut back, 4 bases at V and 7 bases at J, with 10 bases in the middle. This CDR3 region has 12 residues. CDR1 and CDR2 (germline): SNHLY, FYNNEI.

V and J are TRBV4-3 and TRBJ2-1, with 8 bases aligning to TRBD2. This CDR3 has 15 amino acids. From germline, CDR1 is LGHNA and CDR2 YSLEER. V was pared by 4 bases and J by 1 base, with 3 bases of the junction left unmatched. CDR3 in DNA: TGCGCCAGCAGCCTGCGGGGGGATTCCTACAATGAGCAGTTCTTC. Encoded protein: CASSLRGDSYNEQFF.

The chain uses TRBV28 and TRBJ1-5; D is unresolved. Trimming took off 3 bases at V and 5 bases at J, with 11 bases between the two ends. CDR1 is MDHEN, CDR2 SYDVKM, per germline. The CDR3 runs 14 residues. The CDR3 loop is CASSFSEAHQPQHF. The CDR3 DNA reads TGTGCCAGCAGTTTCAGCGAGGCGCATCAGCCCCAGCATTTT. The whole variable domain, remainder taken from reference TRBV28 and TRBJ1-5, is DVKVTQSSRYLVKRTGEKVFLECVQDMDHENMFWYRQDPGLGLRLIYFSYDVKMKEKGDIPEGYSVSREKKERFSLILESASTNQTSMYLCASSFSEAHQPQHFGDGTRLSIL.

This chain uses TRBV27 with TRBJ2-4; D possibly matches TRBD1 or TRBD2 (5 bases each). Germline loops: CDR1 MNHEY, CDR2 SMNVEV (reference sequence). The CDR3 is 16 amino acids. V gave up 4 bases and J gave up 0 bases, with 13 bases separating them. CDR3 coding DNA: TGTGCCAGCAGTTCGGGGCTAGGTCTAGCCAAAAACATTCAGTACTTC. Amino acids: CASSSGLGLAKNIQYF.

The chain employs TRBV29-1 and TRBJ2-5; maybe TRBD2 (5 bases). The V end lost 6 bases, the J end lost 4 bases, and 15 bases lay between the germline ends. CDR3 length equals 13 residues. Looked up from germline, CDR1 is SQVTM and CDR2 is ANQGSEA. The CDR3 bases are TGCAGCGTGAGGGCCATAGGAGGAGAGACCCAGTACTTC. This gives the protein CSVRAIGGETQYF.

The V gene is TRBV10-3, the J gene TRBJ2-1; the D gene is possibly TRBD2 (5 bases). Per the germline V gene, CDR1 is ENHRY and CDR2 is SYGVKD. This CDR3 has 13 residues. V gave up 9 bases and J gave up 0 bases, with 9 bases separating them. CDR3 loop: CAILASSYNEQFF. The CDR3 nucleotides are TGTGCCATTCTAGCCAGCTCCTACAATGAGCAGTTCTTC.

The DNA of the CDR3 is TGTGCCAGCAGTGAATTTTCAGTCCTTTCTGGGGCCAACGTCCTGACTTTC. It codes for CASSEFSVLSGANVLTF. This chain connects TRBV2 to TRBJ2-6; the D is unclear. From germline, CDR1 is SNHLY and CDR2 FYNNEI. CDR3 size: 17 residues. With 2 bases removed from V and 1 base from J, the gap between germline ends came to 12 bases.

This clone has a single count. The gene calls are TRBV5-5 and TRBJ2-1; 7 nucleotides align to TRBD2. Germline trimming cut 4 bases from V and 4 bases from J; bases unmatched to any gene: 8. This CDR3 spans 15 amino acids. Germline V gene data show CDR1 as SGHKS and CDR2 as YYEKEE (reference sequence). Written as DNA, the CDR3 is TGTGCCAGCAGCCACCCCTCTAGCGGATACAATGAGCAGTTCTTC. Translated, it gives CASSHPSSGYNEQFF.

A single count supports this clone. The junction does not match germline at one end; this may be a read error. The rearrangement uses TRBV11-2 and TRBJ2-5; maybe TRBD1 (6 bases). The CDR3 loop spans 13 amino acids. The germline V gene has CDR1 SGHAT and CDR2 FQNNGV. CDR3 nucleotides: TGTGCCAGCAGCTTAGGCAGTCAGGGGAAAGGGGACTTC. It translates to CASSLGSQGKGDF.

With respect to this clone: Other DNA variants within this sample encode the same CDR3. The chain couples TRBV9 to TRBJ2-1, with D unresolved. V lost 0 bases, J lost 7 bases, and 8 bases lay in between. This CDR3 has 13 amino acids. Germline-derived CDR1 and CDR2 are SGDLS and YYNGEE. CDR3 sequence: CASSVALRNEQFF. The CDR3 DNA sequence: TGTGCCAGCAGCGTAGCTTTGCGGAATGAGCAGTTCTTC.

The chain recombines TRBV28 with TRBJ1-2; TRBD1 matches 8 bases. CDR3 length: 14 amino acids. The junction had 11 bases not matched to a gene; V was cut back by 6 bases and J by 8 bases. Germline CDR1 is MDHEN and CDR2 is SYDVKM. CDR3 nucleotides: TGTGCCAGCAGGGTTCCCCAGGGGGCGAAAGGCTACACCTTC. Amino acids: CASRVPQGAKGYTF.

The chain recombines TRBV11-3 with TRBJ2-5; D is undetermined. Germline CDR1 is SGHNT and CDR2 is YENEEA. V was cut by 1 base and J by 5 bases, with 11 bases left in between. This CDR3 is 14 amino acids long. CDR3 loop: CASSLAFGGETQYF. The CDR3 DNA follows: TGTGCCAGCAGCTTAGCGTTCGGCGGTGAGACCCAGTACTTC.

This chain uses TRBV5-4 with TRBJ2-7; possible D gene TRBD1, 5 bases. Trimming stripped 4 bases from V and 2 bases from J, with 13 bases between. The CDR3 runs to 14 residues. In germline, CDR1 is SGHNT, CDR2 YYREEE (reference sequence). In nucleotides, the CDR3 is TGTGCCAGCAGCGGCCTCCAGGGAACCTACGAGCAGTACTTC. This codes for CASSGLQGTYEQYF.

This clone was found once. V is TRBV30 and J is TRBJ1-4, with a weak D call TRBD1 (6 bases). The CDR3 is 12 amino acids. The germline V and J ends were trimmed by 5 bases and 8 bases, with 12 bases remaining between them. CDR1 is GTSNPN, CDR2 SVGIG, per germline (reference sequence). CDR3 residues: CAWGVTGEKLFF. In nucleotides, the CDR3 is TGTGCCTGGGGAGTAACAGGGGAAAAACTGTTTTTT.

The gene calls are TRBV11-3 and TRBJ2-5; TRBD2 matches 12 bases. The V gene end was trimmed by 5 bases and the J gene end by 2 bases; junction bases not matched to a gene: 3. The CDR3 extends over 15 amino acids. Per germline, CDR1 SGHNT and CDR2 YENEEA. CDR3 in amino acids: CASSRTSGDQETQYF. The CDR3, as DNA: TGTGCCAGCAGCCGGACTAGCGGGGATCAAGAGACCCAGTACTTC. The complete variable domain, with remaining parts taken from reference TRBV11-3 and TRBJ2-5, reads EAGVVQSPRYKIIEKKQPVAFWCNPISGHNTLYWYLQNLGQGPELLIRYENEEAVDDSQLPKDRFSAERLKGVDSTLKIQPAELGDSAVYLCASSRTSGDQETQYFGPGTRLLVL.